This T cell receptor (beta chain) was recovered during a study of CD8+ T cells in alopecia areata. As for the study in general: Oral tofacitinib (5 to 10 mg twice daily) was administered to treated patients.

Following RNA extraction, reverse transcription yielded cDNA that acted as the sequencing template. The protocol was immunoSEQ multiplex PCR, while the TCRdb copy is restricted to in-frame clones and leaves out a portion. The sample records thousands of clones, 64% being singletons. A word on this clone: Its antigen is currently unknown.

The study's findings and limits: Alphabeta T cells residing in normal skin are also sequenced in scalp samples. Mice showed TCR sharing more clearly than patients did, possibly owing to HLA. Higher clonality was seen in lesional scalp than in normal scalp, especially in alopecia totalis/universalis.

Sampling of alopecia areata patients yielded lesional scalp punch biopsies as well as peripheral blood. The receptor was derived from a human donor with alopecia areata. The source was skin, collected at week 0.

CDR3 protein: CASSSQAHYGYTF. In nucleotides, the CDR3 is TGTGCCAGCAGCTCACAGGCCCACTATGGCTACACCTTC. The rearrangement links TRBV5-6 to TRBJ1-2; D is perhaps TRBD1 (5 bases). Trimming cost V 3 bases and J 3 bases, with 9 bases left between them. Germline CDR1 and CDR2: SGHDT and YYEEEE. The CDR3 contains 13 residues.